The 26 T cell receptor beta chains below all came from one sample that was sequenced in a study of shared clonotypes between healthy human individuals. The table came from immunoSEQ multiplex PCR; TCRdb's copy has only in-frame clones and leaves some out. The sample contains approximately 340,000 clones, more than 60% of which appear only once. Sequenced sample: memory CD4+ T cells sorted from blood. Stated subset: CD45RA-negative fraction. Every receptor here comes from a man younger than 40 in good health.

The chain is built from TRBV18 and TRBJ2-7; D might be TRBD2 (5 bases). This CDR3 is 15 amino acids long. CDR1 is KGHSH and CDR2 is LQKENI in the germline V gene. Trimming pared 0 bases from V and 0 bases from J, leaving 9 bases between. The CDR3 is CASSPPASSSYEQYF. The CDR3 coding sequence is TGTGCCAGCTCACCACCGGCTAGCAGCTCCTACGAGCAGTACTTC. Filled out from reference TRBV18 and TRBJ2-7, the complete variable domain reads NAGVMQNPRHLVRRRGQEARLRCSPMKGHSHVYWYRQLPEEGLKFMVYLQKENIIDESGMPKERFSAEFPKEGPSILRIQQVVRGDSAAYFCASSPPASSSYEQYFGPGTRLTVT.

The V call is TRBV19, the J call TRBJ2-7, with 10 bases aligning to TRBD1. V lost 4 bases and J lost 6; bases outside the gene matches: 12. Germline CDR1 and CDR2: LNHDA and SQIVND (reference sequence). The CDR3 spans 16 residues. The CDR3 is CASSKTQTGGVFEQYF. Written as DNA, the CDR3 is TGTGCCAGTAGTAAGACCCAGACAGGGGGCGTTTTCGAGCAGTACTTC.

The V and J genes are TRBV28 and TRBJ1-2; D may be TRBD1 (5 bases). CDR3 size: 14 residues. Trimming took off 7 bases at V and 3 bases at J, with 15 bases between the two ends. Germline V gene lookup returns CDR1 MDHEN and CDR2 SYDVKM. CDR3 coding DNA: TGTGCCAGCACCTTGTGGGGGGACGACTATGGCTACACCTTC. This gives the protein CASTLWGDDYGYTF.

This chain links TRBV7-8 with TRBJ2-1, with TRBD1 as a possible D gene (5 bases). CDR3 length: 15 residues. V shed 3 bases and J shed 0 bases, with 9 bases lying between them. CDR1 is SGHVS, CDR2 FQNEAQ, per germline. CDR3 coding DNA: TGTGCCAGCAGCTTTCGACAGAGCTCCTACAATGAGCAGTTCTTC. Encoded protein: CASSFRQSSYNEQFF.

The V gene is TRBV9, the J gene TRBJ2-1; D perhaps matches TRBD2 (5 bases). The CDR3 has 15 amino acids. Germline lookup yields CDR1 SGDLS and CDR2 YYNGEE. V lost 0 bases and J 6 bases, leaving 13 bases between the germline ends. The chain's CDR3 is CASSVAVGVGNEQFF. CDR3 coding DNA: TGTGCCAGCAGCGTAGCGGTGGGAGTGGGCAATGAGCAGTTCTTC. The complete variable domain, with remaining parts taken from reference TRBV9 and TRBJ2-1, reads DSGVTQTPKHLITATGQRVTLRCSPRSGDLSVYWYQQSLDQGLQFLIQYYNGEERAKGNILERFSAQQFPDLHSELNLSSLELGDSALYFCASSVAVGVGNEQFFGPGTRLTVL.

At least ten counts were recorded for this clone. The V gene is TRBV28, the J gene TRBJ2-5, with 7 bases identical to TRBD1. Germline trimming cut 6 bases from V and 3 bases from J; bases unmatched to any gene: 10. The CDR3 consists of 15 residues. The germline V gene has CDR1 MDHEN and CDR2 SYDVKM. The CDR3 DNA follows: TGTGCCAGCAGCCCACCGGAAGGGACAGAAGAGACCCAGTACTTC. It specifies CASSPPEGTEETQYF. The full variable domain, its missing parts supplied by reference TRBV28 and TRBJ2-5, is DVKVTQSSRYLVKRTGEKVFLECVQDMDHENMFWYRQDPGLGLRLIYFSYDVKMKEKGDIPEGYSVSREKKERFSLILESASTNQTSMYLCASSPPEGTEETQYFGPGTRLLVL.

The chain joins TRBV19 to TRBJ2-2, with no clear D. With 5 bases removed from V and 6 bases from J, the gap between germline ends came to 13 bases. The CDR3 length is 14 residues. Per germline, CDR1 LNHDA and CDR2 SQIVND (reference sequence). CDR3 DNA sequence: TGTGCCAGTAGTTTACAGCCCGGCCCCGGGGAGCTGTTTTTT. Translation gives CASSLQPGPGELFF.

This clone was observed a single time. The CDR3 region is CASRRAASYEQYF. The CDR3 DNA sequence: TGTGCCAGCAGGAGGGCGGCCTCCTACGAGCAGTACTTC. V is TRBV6-1 and J is TRBJ2-7; D perhaps matches TRBD2 (5 bases). Per germline, CDR1 MNHNS and CDR2 SASEGT. The CDR3 is made up of 13 amino acids. Trimming left V 6 bases short and J 0 bases short, with 9 bases between.

The chain uses TRBV5-4 and TRBJ2-5, with D tentatively TRBD2 (6 bases). The length of the CDR3 is 14 residues. Germline V gene lookup returns CDR1 SGHNT and CDR2 YYREEE (reference sequence). Trimming shortened V by 4 bases and J by 4 bases, and 14 bases separated the two germline ends. The CDR3 reads CASSVATGRETQYF. The CDR3 DNA is TGTGCCAGCAGCGTGGCCACCGGGAGAGAGACCCAGTACTTC.

This chain links TRBV19 with TRBJ1-2; D not certain. The CDR3 runs to 12 residues. Trimming pared 8 bases from V and 3 bases from J, leaving 10 bases between. CDR1 is LNHDA and CDR2 is SQIVND in the germline V gene (reference sequence). CDR3 bases: TGTGCCAGTGCAGGAGATTACTATGGCTACACCTTC. Its translation: CASAGDYYGYTF.

The rearrangement joins TRBV11-2 to TRBJ2-7; unclear D gene. V was trimmed by 1 base and J by 3 bases, leaving 7 bases between them. The CDR3 spans 13 residues. The germline CDR1 and CDR2 sequences are SGHAT and FQNNGV. The CDR3 region has the DNA TGTGCCAGCAGCTTAGTACCCCTCTACGAGCAGTACTTC. This encodes CASSLVPLYEQYF.

This clone was seen ten or more times. This chain joins TRBV6-6 and TRBJ2-3; tentative D call: TRBD2 (5 bases). V gave up 8 bases and J gave up 2 bases, with 14 bases separating them. There are 14 residues in the CDR3. The germline CDR1 and CDR2 sequences are MNHNY and SVGAGI (reference sequence). DNA for the CDR3: TGTGCCAGCGAGCGGCGGTCTTTCACAGATACGCAGTATTTT. Encoded protein: CASERRSFTDTQYF.

The gene calls are TRBV12-2 and TRBJ2-3; the table assigns TRBD2, which was not confirmed against the DNA. TRBV12-2 is a pseudogene. The CDR3 is 16 residues long. CDR3 sequence reads: CASRLRLVGGTDTQYF. CDR3 DNA: TGTGCAAGTCGCTTAAGACTAGTTGGCGGCACAGATACGCAGTATTTT.

The genes are TRBV10-1 and TRBJ2-4, with TRBD2 identical over 11 bases. This CDR3 has 15 residues. The germline V gene has CDR1 WNHNN and CDR2 SYGVQD (reference sequence). Losses at the gene ends were 9 bases for V and 1 base for J; bases not matched to a gene: 5. The CDR3 DNA follows: TGCGCCAGAGGGTTAGCGGGAGGGGCCAAAAACATTCAGTACTTC. Translation: CARGLAGGAKNIQYF.

This clone came up a few times. The chain carries TRBV5-4 and TRBJ1-6, with 11 bases that match TRBD1. Losses at the gene ends were 4 bases for V and 7 bases for J; bases not matched to a gene: 7. Germline CDR1 SGHNT, CDR2 YYREEE (reference sequence). This CDR3 contains 16 residues. In DNA, the CDR3 is TGTGCCAGCAGCGCCAGGACAGGGGGCGGAAATTCACCCCTCCACTTT. Residues: CASSARTGGGNSPLHF.

This chain links TRBV2 with TRBJ1-1, with D possibly TRBD1 on 6 matching bases. With 5 bases removed from V and 4 bases from J, the gap between germline ends came to 11 bases. The CDR3 totals 13 residues. CDR1 SNHLY and CDR2 FYNNEI come from the germline V gene. CDR3 sequence reads: CASSQIQGTEAFF. The CDR3 DNA reads TGTGCCAGCAGTCAAATACAGGGCACTGAAGCTTTCTTT.

The chain combines TRBV27 with TRBJ2-5; 12 bases align to TRBD1. The CDR3 spans 13 residues. The junction had 2 bases not matched to a gene; V was cut back by 5 bases and J by 7 bases. CDR1 is MNHEY, CDR2 SMNVEV, per germline (reference sequence). The CDR3, as DNA: TGTGCCAGCAGTCTGGGACAGGGGGCGACCCAGTACTTC. Translation gives CASSLGQGATQYF.

The chain joins TRBV6-6 to TRBJ2-7, with TRBD2 matching 9 bases. CDR3 size: 14 residues. V was pared by 6 bases and J by 4 bases, with 7 bases of the junction left unmatched. From germline, CDR1 is MNHNY and CDR2 SVGAGI (reference sequence). The CDR3: CASRDTLAGYEQYF. The CDR3 nucleotides read TGTGCCAGCAGGGATACACTAGCGGGTTACGAGCAGTACTTC.

V usage is TRBV15 and J usage is TRBJ1-4; the match to TRBD1 covers 7 bases. Germline CDR1 and CDR2: LNHNV and YYDKDF (reference sequence). V shed 4 bases, J shed 6 bases, and the junction held 14 bases outside the gene matches. This CDR3 has 17 residues. CDR3: CATSNPVGQGVYEKLFF. In DNA form, the CDR3 reads TGTGCCACCAGCAACCCTGTAGGGCAGGGGGTCTATGAAAAACTGTTTTTT. Drawing the rest from reference TRBV15 and TRBJ1-4, the complete variable domain is DAMVIQNPRYQVTQFGKPVTLSCSQTLNHNVMYWYQQKSSQAPKLLFHYYDKDFNNEADTPDNFQSRRPNTSFCFLDIRSPGLGDTAMYLCATSNPVGQGVYEKLFFGSGTQLSVL.

The gene calls are TRBV14 and TRBJ2-2; tentatively, D is TRBD2 (6 bases). V lost 3 bases to trimming and J lost 6 bases, with 11 bases between them. Germline loops: CDR1 SGHDN, CDR2 FVKESK. This CDR3 is built from 14 residues. CDR3 region: CASSHIRGSGELFF. The CDR3 DNA reads as TGTGCCAGCAGCCACATTCGGGGGTCCGGGGAGCTGTTTTTT.

The chain recombines TRBV15 with TRBJ2-1, with D uncertain. The CDR3 has 15 amino acids. The ends were cut back, 1 base at V and 3 bases at J, with 10 bases in the middle. The germline V gene has CDR1 LNHNV and CDR2 YYDKDF (reference sequence). This CDR3 reads CATSRGDTSYNEQFF. CDR3 nucleotides: TGTGCCACCAGCAGAGGGGATACCAGCTACAATGAGCAGTTCTTC.

This chain joins TRBV7-2 and TRBJ1-1; tentatively, D is TRBD1 (6 bases). Trimming shortened V by 4 bases and J by 1 base, and 13 bases separated the two germline ends. There are 15 residues in the CDR3. The germline CDR1 and CDR2 sequences are SGHTA and FQGNSA. The CDR3 is CASSSSTGRNTEAFF. As DNA, the CDR3 is TGTGCCAGCAGCTCCTCAACAGGGAGGAACACTGAAGCTTTCTTT.

The chain has TRBV28 and TRBJ2-1; D gene unclear. This CDR3 is 17 amino acids long. Per the germline V gene, CDR1 is MDHEN and CDR2 is SYDVKM. Trimming removed 7 bases from V and 0 bases from J, with 19 bases in between. The CDR3 region has the DNA TGTGCCAGCAAAGCTCGGTCGAGGAGAAGCTCCTACAATGAGCAGTTCTTC. Its protein is CASKARSRRSSYNEQFF.

The chain recombines TRBV7-9 with TRBJ1-1; D remains ambiguous. Germline loops: CDR1 SEHNR, CDR2 FQNEAQ (reference sequence). Trimming took off 6 bases at V and 3 bases at J, with 14 bases between the two ends. CDR3 length: 14 residues. DNA for the CDR3: TGTGCCAGCAGGGTTCCGGGAAGAGACACTGAAGCTTTCTTT. Translated: CASRVPGRDTEAFF.

The CDR3 DNA sequence: TGTGCCACCAGCAGAGATTTCTCAGGGGACGAGCAGTACTTC. Translated: CATSRDFSGDEQYF. This rearrangement joins TRBV15 to TRBJ2-7, with D possibly being TRBD1 (6 bases). The CDR3 covers 14 residues. Trimming took 0 bases from V and 5 from J, leaving 11 bases between them. Germline lookup yields CDR1 LNHNV and CDR2 YYDKDF (reference sequence).

CDR3: CASSSKGPGGIIGETQYF. The CDR3 DNA reads as TGCGCCAGCAGCTCTAAAGGCCCCGGGGGAATAATAGGGGAGACCCAGTACTTC. The chain employs TRBV5-1 and TRBJ2-5, with D possibly matching TRBD2 (6 bases). CDR1 is SGHRS and CDR2 is YFSETQ in the germline V gene. This CDR3 comprises 18 residues. Trimming removed 3 bases from V and 5 bases from J, with 26 bases in between.